The rows below give T cell receptor beta chains drawn from one sample of a study of T cells in Graves' hyperthyroidism and ophthalmopathy. TCRdb re-analysed the multiplex PCR reads in MiXCR, keeping a single row per CDR3 protein. This table holds roughly 250,000 distinct CDR3 sequences, around 22% found once. Material: blood. These receptors all come from a young man with Graves' ophthalmopathy. CDR3s include the opening cysteine and the closing phenylalanine or tryptophan. Fields, in order: D gene, J gene, V gene, clone size, CDR3 DNA, CDR3 protein. A D gene is named only where the DNA matches it firmly. Not all rows give a size; the values are once, few, many and, for expanded clones, a class.

NA | TRBJ2-1 | TRBV12-3/TRBV12-4 | many | TGTGCCAGCAGCCCGCGGGTTTCGCTATCCTACAATGAGCAGTTCTTC | CASSPRVSLSYNEQFF
NA | TRBJ1-2 | TRBV28 | NA | TGTGCCAGCAGTTTCGCCAGAATCAACTATGGCTACACCTTC | CASSFARINYGYTF
TRBD1 | TRBJ1-2 | TRBV7-3 | NA | TGTGCCAGCAGCTTAAATGGGGGACAGCGGGATGGCTACACCTTC | CASSLNGGQRDGYTF
NA | TRBJ2-7 | TRBV9 | NA | TGTGCCAGCAGCGGAGGCAGGGAAGGCTACGAGCAGTACTTC | CASSGGREGYEQYF
TRBD1 | TRBJ2-1 | TRBV24-1 | NA | TGTGCCACCAGTTACGACAGGGTCGGTGAGTATGAGCAGTTCTTC | CATSYDRVGEYEQFF
NA | TRBJ1-1 | TRBV2 | many | TGTGCCAACCGGGTGAACACTGAAGCTTTCTTT | CANRVNTEAFF
TRBD2 | TRBJ2-2 | TRBV20-1 | NA | TGCAGTGCTAGAGATCCCGCAAGCGGGAGCACCGGGGAGCTGTTTTTT | CSARDPASGSTGELFF
NA | TRBJ1-2 | TRBV3-1 | many | TGTGCCAGCAGCTCAAACCGGGCAAGGTCTTATGGCTACACCTTC | CASSSNRARSYGYTF
NA | TRBJ1-2 | TRBV12-3/TRBV12-4 | NA | TGTGCCAGCAGCCAAGATTCAGATAACTATGGCTACACCTTC | CASSQDSDNYGYTF
TRBD1 | TRBJ2-7 | TRBV15 | many | TGTGCCACCAGCAGAGCCGACAGGGGGGCACGCTCCTACGAGCAGTACTTC | CATSRADRGARSYEQYF
NA | TRBJ1-1 | TRBV29-1 | NA | TGCAGCGTTGAAGATTCGTGGGGGAACACTGAAGCTTTCTTT | CSVEDSWGNTEAFF
NA | TRBJ1-2 | TRBV28 | few | TGTGCCAGCAGTTCTCAGTGGTTGAATGGCTACACCTTC | CASSSQWLNGYTF
NA | TRBJ2-7 | TRBV7-6 | few | TGTGCCAGCAGCCCCAGAATCACGGGCTACGAGCAGTACTTC | CASSPRITGYEQYF
TRBD1 | TRBJ2-3 | TRBV7-9 | NA | TGTGCCAGCAGCCATCGACAGGGGGCCCCAGATACGCAGTATTTT | CASSHRQGAPDTQYF
NA | TRBJ1-1 | TRBV3-1 | many | TGTGCCAGCAATAGGGGGAACACTGAAGCTTTCTTT | CASNRGNTEAFF
TRBD2 | TRBJ2-1 | TRBV7-9 | few | TGTGCCAGCAGCCCTACTAGCGGGAGGGCCGCCAATGAGCAGTTCTTC | CASSPTSGRAANEQFF
NA | TRBJ2-7 | TRBV28 | many | TGTGCCAGCACACTGAGGGAGGGGGGACGCTACGAGCAGTACTTC | CASTLREGGRYEQYF
NA | TRBJ2-7 | TRBV28 | few | TGTGCCACCGCGGGACAGCCAACCTACGAGCAGTACTTC | CATAGQPTYEQYF
NA | TRBJ2-4 | TRBV19 | NA | TGTGCCAGTAGTACACAGACAGGCCAGGGGATTCAGTACTTC | CASSTQTGQGIQYF
NA | TRBJ2-7 | TRBV24-1 | NA | TGTGCCACCAGTGATCCTCTTAGCGGACGATACGAGCAGTACTTC | CATSDPLSGRYEQYF
NA | TRBJ2-5 | TRBV15 | NA | TGTGTCACCAGCAGAGACCCAGCGACAGGTGACGAGACCCAGTACTTC | CVTSRDPATGDETQYF
NA | TRBJ2-3 | TRBV28 | NA | TGTGCCAGCAGTCCGGGACGAAGCCAACTCACAGATACGCAGTATTTT | CASSPGRSQLTDTQYF
TRBD1 | TRBJ1-1 | TRBV18 | few | TGTGCCAGCTCACTACCCGACAGGGCGAACACTGAAGCTTTCTTT | CASSLPDRANTEAFF
NA | TRBJ1-1 | TRBV18 | many | TGTGCCAGCTCACCCTGGCCGAACACTGAAGCTTTCTTT | CASSPWPNTEAFF
TRBD1 | TRBJ1-3 | TRBV6-1 | many | TGTGCCAGCAGTCCCCGGGACAGCTCTGGAAACACCATATATTTT | CASSPRDSSGNTIYF
NA | TRBJ2-1 | TRBV5-4 | few | TGTGCCAGCAGCCCTGGGACCTTGACAACGAGCTCCTACAATGAGCAGTTCTTC | CASSPGTLTTSSYNEQFF
TRBD1 | TRBJ2-7 | TRBV6-5 | few | TGTGCCAGCAGTTACAGGGGGCGAATCTCCTACGAGCAGTACTTC | CASSYRGRISYEQYF
NA | TRBJ2-1 | TRBV5-6 | NA | TGTGCCAGCAGCTCCCTCTCTAGCGAATCCTACAATGAGCAGTTCTTC | CASSSLSSESYNEQFF
NA | TRBJ2-3 | TRBV20-1 | NA | TGCAGTGCTAGCTCCCCGGGACACCATAGCACAGATACGCAGTATTTT | CSASSPGHHSTDTQYF
NA | TRBJ2-6 | TRBV5-1 | NA | TGCGCCAGCAGCTCTAACACAGGGATCGGGGCCAACGTCCTGACTTTC | CASSSNTGIGANVLTF
NA | TRBJ1-5 | TRBV19 | NA | TGTGCCAGTAGTGACGGGGTAGAGCCCCAGCATTTT | CASSDGVEPQHF
NA | TRBJ1-2 | TRBV3-1 | few | TGTGCCAGCAGCCAAGTCGCATATGGGACCTGGGGCTACACCTTC | CASSQVAYGTWGYTF
TRBD2 | TRBJ2-5 | TRBV10-3 | NA | TGTGCCATCAGTCTAGCGGGAGCCCACCAAGAGACCCAGTACTTC | CAISLAGAHQETQYF
TRBD2 | TRBJ2-7 | TRBV3-1 | NA | TGTGCCAGCAGTCTATCAGTAGCGGGAAGGGCCCACGAGCAGTACTTC | CASSLSVAGRAHEQYF
TRBD2 | TRBJ2-7 | TRBV6-2/TRBV6-3 | few | TGTGCCAGCAGTTACTCGAGCGGGAACACCTACGAGCAGTACTTC | CASSYSSGNTYEQYF
TRBD2 | TRBJ2-5 | TRBV30 | NA | TGTGCCTGGAATAGAGGACTAGCGGGCTCAAAGGAGACCCAGTACTTC | CAWNRGLAGSKETQYF
TRBD1 | TRBJ2-7 | TRBV19 | once | TGTGCCAGTAGCTCGACAGGGTTCTACGAGCAGTACTTC | CASSSTGFYEQYF
NA | TRBJ2-5 | TRBV20-1 | many | TGCAGTGCCTTAGGCGAGACCCAGTACTTC | CSALGETQYF
NA | TRBJ2-2 | TRBV6-1 | NA | TGTGCCAGGGGCTGGGGGAGGACACTCAACACCGGGGAGCTGTTTTTT | CARGWGRTLNTGELFF
NA | TRBJ2-1 | TRBV2 | few | TGTGCCAGCAGAACCGGGGAAAACAATGAGCAGTTCTTC | CASRTGENNEQFF
NA | TRBJ2-1 | TRBV11-3 | many | TGTGCCAGCAGCTTAGGGGAGATTGGTGAGCAGTTCTTC | CASSLGEIGEQFF
NA | TRBJ1-1 | TRBV19 | NA | TGTGCCAGTAGTATGCAGCATTCGAAGGAAGCTTTCTTT | CASSMQHSKEAFF
TRBD1 | TRBJ2-2 | TRBV28 | NA | TGTGCCAGCAGTATACTCGGACAGGGGGTGACCGGGGAGCTGTTTTTT | CASSILGQGVTGELFF
NA | TRBJ2-2 | TRBV7-9 | few | TGTGCCAGCAGCCCTGGTTTGATCGGGGAGCTGTTTTTT | CASSPGLIGELFF
TRBD2 | TRBJ2-2 | TRBV7-9 | NA | TGTGCCAGCAGCTTATTTGGACTAGCGGGAGGGCAACGGGCCGGGGAGCTGTTTTTT | CASSLFGLAGGQRAGELFF
TRBD2 | TRBJ2-7 | TRBV29-1 | NA | TGCAGCGTTGCCTTGTCGGGACTAGCGGACTACGAGCAGTACTTC | CSVALSGLADYEQYF
NA | TRBJ1-1 | TRBV30 | NA | TGTGCCTGGAGTGTAGGGCAGCCTGAAGCTTTCTTT | CAWSVGQPEAFF
NA | TRBJ2-7 | TRBV18 | few | TGTGCCAGCTCACCACCGGGGTTCTCCTACGAGCAGTACTTC | CASSPPGFSYEQYF
NA | TRBJ1-2 | TRBV28 | NA | TGTGCCAGCAGTTTAGACAGCATTAACTATGGCTACACCTTC | CASSLDSINYGYTF
NA | TRBJ2-7 | TRBV7-9 | few | TGTGCCAGCAGCCCCCGGGAGCACGAGCAGTACTTC | CASSPREHEQYF